The 22 T cell receptor beta chains presented below share a single source sample, sequenced in a study of T cells in localized non-small cell lung cancer. TCRdb's copy holds only in-frame clones and misses some; the assay was immunoSEQ multiplex PCR. The sample has about 2,000 clones; 25% to 35% are singletons. The sequenced sample was normal lung tissue next to the tumor, obtained before any cancer treatment. The receptors shown here come from a woman aged 40-70 years with stage II squamous cell lung carcinoma.

In this sample, this clone turned up a few times. The chain recombines TRBV30 with TRBJ1-3; no clear D. This CDR3 is 12 amino acids long. Germline loops: CDR1 GTSNPN, CDR2 SVGIG (reference sequence). The V end was cut by 3 bases, the J end by 4 bases, with 7 bases between. The CDR3 protein is CAWSTQGNTIYF. In DNA, the CDR3 is TGTGCCTGGAGCACCCAGGGAAACACCATATATTTT.

The chain combines TRBV29-1 with TRBJ2-5; 15 nucleotides agree with TRBD2. This CDR3 spans 16 amino acids. V gave up 4 bases and J gave up 2 bases; unmatched junction bases: 5. Germline-derived CDR1 and CDR2 are SQVTM and ANQGSEA. CDR3 protein: CSVVPGLAGGQETQYF. The CDR3 DNA sequence: TGCAGCGTTGTCCCGGGACTAGCGGGGGGTCAAGAGACCCAGTACTTC.

This clone was picked up a small number of times. The rearrangement joins TRBV9 to TRBJ2-5; possibly TRBD2 for D (5 bases). CDR1 is SGDLS, CDR2 YYNGEE, per germline. Trimming took off 0 bases at V and 1 base at J, with 13 bases between the two ends. The CDR3 is 16 residues long. The CDR3 spells CASSVGGLKFQETQYF. The CDR3, as DNA: TGTGCCAGCAGCGTAGGTGGACTTAAGTTCCAAGAGACCCAGTACTTC.

This clone has only a few counts. The chain couples TRBV6-8 to TRBJ1-1, with no clear D. Trimming cost V 0 bases and J 4 bases, with 12 bases left between them. The length of the CDR3 is 15 residues. Germline V gives CDR1 MNHGY, CDR2 SAAAGT. This CDR3 reads CASSYSALLGTEAFF. Written as DNA, the CDR3 is TGTGCCAGCAGTTACTCGGCTCTGCTGGGCACTGAAGCTTTCTTT.

The CDR3 sequence: CAWSGVGAVNQPQHF. As DNA, the CDR3 is TGTGCCTGGAGTGGGGTCGGCGCAGTCAATCAGCCCCAGCATTTT. The V and J genes are TRBV30 and TRBJ1-5; D remains unclear. Trimming took off 1 base at V and 3 bases at J, with 13 bases between the two ends. Germline CDR1 and CDR2: GTSNPN and SVGIG (reference sequence). The CDR3 covers 15 residues.

This chain joins TRBV5-1 and TRBJ1-1, with 8 bases identical to TRBD1. Germline CDR1 is SGHRS and CDR2 is YFSETQ. Trimming cost V 3 bases and J 3 bases; bases outside gene matches: 4. The CDR3 length is 14 residues. In DNA, the CDR3 is TGCGCCAGCAGCTCGACAGGGGCGTACACTGAAGCTTTCTTT. The encoded protein is CASSSTGAYTEAFF.

The chain uses TRBV28 and TRBJ1-5, with D maybe TRBD1 (6 bases). CDR3 length equals 16 residues. V gave up 1 base and J gave up 5 bases, with 15 bases separating them. Per germline, CDR1 MDHEN and CDR2 SYDVKM. The CDR3 sequence is CASSLLGAPPYQPQHF. CDR3 coding DNA: TGTGCCAGCAGTTTATTGGGGGCGCCACCCTATCAGCCCCAGCATTTT. The variable domain in full, completed from reference TRBV28 and TRBJ1-5, reads DVKVTQSSRYLVKRTGEKVFLECVQDMDHENMFWYRQDPGLGLRLIYFSYDVKMKEKGDIPEGYSVSREKKERFSLILESASTNQTSMYLCASSLLGAPPYQPQHFGDGTRLSIL.

On this clone itself: Other DNA sequences in the same sample also yield this CDR3. The gene calls are TRBV11-3 and TRBJ2-7; tentative D call: TRBD2 (6 bases). The germline gives CDR1 SGHNT, CDR2 YENEEA. This CDR3 is built from 14 residues. V gave up 3 bases and J gave up 0 bases, with 9 bases separating them. The CDR3 reads CASSLSGSSYEQYF. CDR3 nucleotides: TGTGCCAGCAGCTTGTCCGGGAGCTCCTACGAGCAGTACTTC. The variable domain in full, with the rest retrieved from reference TRBV11-3 and TRBJ2-7, is EAGVVQSPRYKIIEKKQPVAFWCNPISGHNTLYWYLQNLGQGPELLIRYENEEAVDDSQLPKDRFSAERLKGVDSTLKIQPAELGDSAVYLCASSLSGSSYEQYFGPGTRLTVT.

This clone has just a few counts. The V gene is TRBV16, the J gene TRBJ1-1; a possible D gene is TRBD1 (6 bases). The CDR3 has 14 residues. V gave up 5 bases and J gave up 0 bases, with 10 bases separating them. CDR1 is KGHSY, CDR2 FQNENV, per germline. This chain's CDR3 is CASSSQGMNTEAFF. For the CDR3, the DNA is TGTGCCAGCAGCAGTCAGGGGATGAACACTGAAGCTTTCTTT. Full variable domain (outside the CDR3, taken from reference TRBV16 and TRBJ1-1): GEEVAQTPKHLVRGEGQKAKLYCAPIKGHSYVFWYQQVLKNEFKFLISFQNENVFDETGMPKERFSAKCLPNSPCSLEIQATKLEDSAVYFCASSSQGMNTEAFFGQGTRLTVV.

By share, this clone counts as medium-sized. This chain joins TRBV9 and TRBJ2-7, with 7 bases fitting TRBD2. The CDR3 has 17 residues. J lost 2 bases, V lost 0 bases, and 11 bases had no gene match. The germline V gene has CDR1 SGDLS and CDR2 YYNGEE. CDR3 region: CASSVDLAGASPYEQYF. The CDR3 region has the DNA TGTGCCAGCAGCGTAGATCTGGCGGGAGCCTCTCCCTACGAGCAGTACTTC.

This clone was picked up a small number of times. The rearrangement uses TRBV18 and TRBJ1-4, with D unresolved. The CDR3 totals 14 residues. V lost 3 bases and J 8 bases, leaving 13 bases between the germline ends. Germline V gene lookup returns CDR1 KGHSH and CDR2 LQKENI. The chain's CDR3 is CASSPGIGGEKLFF. CDR3 bases: TGTGCCAGCTCACCCGGGATAGGCGGCGAAAAACTGTTTTTT.

This clone is termed medium-sized. The V gene is TRBV11-3, the J gene TRBJ1-5; D perhaps matches TRBD1 (6 bases). Germline V gives CDR1 SGHNT, CDR2 YENEEA. The CDR3 is 15 amino acids. Trimming removed 4 bases from V and 0 bases from J, with 10 bases in between. For the CDR3, the DNA is TGTGCCAGCAGCTCCACGGGACATAGCAATCAGCCCCAGCATTTT. Its translation is CASSSTGHSNQPQHF.

The rearrangement links TRBV6-8 to TRBJ1-1, with D hard to call. Per the germline V gene, CDR1 is MNHGY and CDR2 is SAAAGT. The CDR3 length is 12 residues. V was trimmed by 5 bases and J by 0 bases, leaving 4 bases between them. In DNA, the CDR3 is TGTGCCAGCAGTGCGCTGAACACTGAAGCTTTCTTT. Translating it yields CASSALNTEAFF.

By share of the sample, this clone is large. The chain combines TRBV6-8 with TRBJ1-3; D uncertain. Germline V lookup: CDR1 MNHGY, CDR2 SAAAGT. This CDR3 comprises 13 residues. The germline V and J ends were trimmed by 7 bases and 2 bases, with 9 bases remaining between them. The CDR3 DNA sequence: TGTGCCAGCACCTCTCGGGCTGGAAACACCATATATTTT. Translated: CASTSRAGNTIYF.

By sample fraction, this clone is large. The chain combines TRBV11-3 with TRBJ1-1; D is uncertain. The V gene's germline CDR1 is SGHNT and CDR2 YENEEA. The V end lost 2 bases, the J end lost 5 bases, and 12 bases lay between the germline ends. This CDR3 region has 14 residues. CDR3 loop: CASSLMVTQTEAFF. DNA for the CDR3: TGTGCCAGCAGCTTAATGGTGACACAGACTGAAGCTTTCTTT.

V is TRBV15 and J is TRBJ2-7; TRBD1 agrees at 9 bases. The CDR3 sequence is 15 residues long. The junction had 9 bases not matched to a gene; V was cut back by 4 bases and J by 5 bases. Per the germline V gene, CDR1 is LNHNV and CDR2 is YYDKDF (reference sequence). The CDR3 spells CATSTPTGGINEQYF. CDR3 DNA: TGTGCCACCAGCACCCCTACAGGGGGCATCAACGAGCAGTACTTC.

The genes are TRBV19 and TRBJ2-2; 9 bases match TRBD1. Germline loops: CDR1 LNHDA, CDR2 SQIVND (reference sequence). There are 14 residues in the CDR3. The junction had 0 bases not matched to a gene; V was cut back by 6 bases and J by 1 base. The CDR3 DNA is TGTGCCAGTAGGGGACAGGGGAACACCGGGGAGCTGTTTTTT. Encoded protein: CASRGQGNTGELFF.

The CDR3 spells CAWSGVVAGAITDTQYF. CDR3 nucleotide sequence: TGTGCCTGGAGCGGGGTGGTAGCGGGGGCAATCACAGATACGCAGTATTTT. This sequence joins TRBV30 and TRBJ2-3, with TRBD2 matching over 9 bases. The length of the CDR3 is 17 residues. Per the germline V gene, CDR1 is GTSNPN and CDR2 is SVGIG (reference sequence). V lost 3 bases to trimming and J lost 2 bases; unmatched junction nucleotides: 12.

The chain uses TRBV18 and TRBJ2-5; D possibly corresponds to TRBD1 (5 bases). The germline gives CDR1 KGHSH, CDR2 LQKENI. The CDR3 extends over 15 amino acids. V was pared by 6 bases and J by 2 bases, with 16 bases between. CDR3 in DNA: TGTGCCAGCTCGCTTGACGTGGGGCAGCAAGAGACCCAGTACTTC. It is translated as CASSLDVGQQETQYF.

This sequence joins TRBV11-3 and TRBJ2-5, with TRBD1 identical over 9 bases. Trimming took 5 bases from V and 2 from J; bases not matched to a gene: 9. In germline, CDR1 is SGHNT, CDR2 YENEEA. The CDR3 totals 16 residues. CDR3 protein: CASSQPGTGTQETQYF. In DNA form, the CDR3 reads TGTGCCAGCAGCCAACCCGGGACAGGGACACAAGAGACCCAGTACTTC.

This clone occurred a few times. The chain combines TRBV12-5 with TRBJ2-1, with D possibly called TRBD1 or TRBD2 (5 bases each). The CDR3 loop spans 14 amino acids. CDR1 is LGHNT, CDR2 FRNRAP, per germline. Trimming pared 6 bases from V and 3 bases from J, leaving 12 bases between. The CDR3 coding sequence is TGTGCTAGTGGGACCGGGACGGGCTACAATGAGCAGTTCTTC. This sequence encodes CASGTGTGYNEQFF.

By share, this clone ranks as medium-sized (0.01 to 0.1%). The chain links TRBV11-3 to TRBJ1-5, with D maybe TRBD1 (6 bases). The germline CDR1 and CDR2 sequences are SGHNT and YENEEA. V lost 5 bases and J lost 4, with 15 bases in between. This CDR3 region has 15 residues. The CDR3 DNA sequence: TGTGCCAGCAGCCCAGGGGCAGGGGAGAATCAGCCCCAGCATTTT. Its protein is CASSPGAGENQPQHF.